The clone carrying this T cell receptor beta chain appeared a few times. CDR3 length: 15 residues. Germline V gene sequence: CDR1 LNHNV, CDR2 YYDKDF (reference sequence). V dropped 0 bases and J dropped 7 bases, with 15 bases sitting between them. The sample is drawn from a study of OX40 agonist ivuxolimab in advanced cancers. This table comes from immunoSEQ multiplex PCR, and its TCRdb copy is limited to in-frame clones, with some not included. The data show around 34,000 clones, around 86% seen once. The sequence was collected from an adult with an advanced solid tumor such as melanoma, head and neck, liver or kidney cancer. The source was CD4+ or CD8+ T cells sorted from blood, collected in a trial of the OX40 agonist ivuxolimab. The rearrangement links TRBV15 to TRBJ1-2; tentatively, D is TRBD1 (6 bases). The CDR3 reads CATSRDFVGARGYTF. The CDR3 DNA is TGTGCCACCAGCAGAGATTTTGTGGGGGCTCGTGGCTACACCTTC.